This T cell receptor beta chain stems from a study of T cell repertoires in cytomegalovirus infection. Regarding this clonotype: Its antigen is unidentified.

CDR3 length: 12 residues. Germline V gene data show CDR1 as SQVTM and CDR2 as ANQGSEA. The V and J ends lost 7 bases and 3 bases respectively, with 10 bases between them. Using its own MiXCR run on the reads, TCRdb lists one record per CDR3 protein. The top ten hold about an eighth of the sample, which has approximately 1,000,000 distinct CDR3 sequences, roughly 31% seen once. This sequence joins TRBV29-1 and TRBJ2-1; the D gene could be TRBD1 or TRBD2 (6 bases each). The receptor was derived from a human donor in good health (CMV status not recorded). Some clones in this sample may be carry-over from other donors' samples. Specimen: cultured CD8+ T cells from PBMCs, collected from culture after CMV antigen stimulation. The CDR3 region has the DNA TGCAGCGGGAGGGGGGACTACAATGAGCAGTTCTTC. The encoded protein is CSGRGDYNEQFF.